This T cell receptor (beta chain) was identified during a study of cytomegalovirus exposure and HLA in healthy donors. Study results and limitations: For TCR beta chains, V- and J-gene trimming was later linked to a missense DCLRE1C variant. The authors listed 150 to 200 TCR beta chains as cytomegalovirus-associated.

PCR primers comprised 60 Vbeta and 13 Jbeta primers. Clones were sequenced by immunoSEQ multiplex PCR, and TCRdb holds only the in-frame ones, with some missing. The repertoire consists of under 150,000 clones, with 80% to 90% occurring once and the leading ten covering 5.5% to 7%. This clone occurred a few times. Antigen: not known. The length of the CDR3 is 14 residues. Trimming stripped 4 bases from V and 3 bases from J, with 8 bases between. Per the germline V gene, CDR1 is SGDLS and CDR2 is YYNGEE. What was sequenced was PBMCs. The chain combines TRBV9 with TRBJ1-6; a weak D match, TRBD1 (6 bases). This TCR derives from a woman in her 40s in good health and CMV-seropositive. This CDR3 is CASSPQGYNSPLHF. CDR3 nucleotides: TGTGCCAGCAGCCCACAGGGCTATAATTCACCCCTCCACTTT.